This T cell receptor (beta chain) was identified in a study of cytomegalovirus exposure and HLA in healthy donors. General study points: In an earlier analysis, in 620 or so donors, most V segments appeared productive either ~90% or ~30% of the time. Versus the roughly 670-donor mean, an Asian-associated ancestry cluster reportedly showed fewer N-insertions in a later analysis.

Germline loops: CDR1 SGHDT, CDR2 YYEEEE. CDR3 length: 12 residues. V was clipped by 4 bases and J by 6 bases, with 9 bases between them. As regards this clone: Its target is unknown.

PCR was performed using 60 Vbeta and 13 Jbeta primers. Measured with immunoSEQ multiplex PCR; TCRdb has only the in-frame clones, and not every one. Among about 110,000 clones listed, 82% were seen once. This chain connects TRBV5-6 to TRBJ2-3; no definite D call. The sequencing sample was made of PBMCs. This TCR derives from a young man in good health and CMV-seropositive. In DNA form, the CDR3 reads TGTGCCAGCAGCCAGACTTCCGATACGCAGTATTTT. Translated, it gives CASSQTSDTQYF. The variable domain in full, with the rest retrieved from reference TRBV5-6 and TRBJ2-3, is DAGVTQSPTHLIKTRGQQVTLRCSPKSGHDTVSWYQQALGQGPQFIFQYYEEEERQRGNFPDRFSGHQFPNYSSELNVNALLLGDSALYLCASSQTSDTQYFGPGTRLTVL.